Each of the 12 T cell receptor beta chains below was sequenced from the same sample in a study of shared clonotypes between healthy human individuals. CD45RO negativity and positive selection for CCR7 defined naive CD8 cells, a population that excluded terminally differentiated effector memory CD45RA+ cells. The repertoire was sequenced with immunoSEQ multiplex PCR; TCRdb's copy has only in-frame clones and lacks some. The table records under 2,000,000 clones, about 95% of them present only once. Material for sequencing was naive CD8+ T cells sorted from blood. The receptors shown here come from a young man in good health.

The CDR3 region is CASRGSCGSYNSPLHF. The CDR3 nucleotides are TGCGCCAGCAGGGGTTCCTGCGGCTCCTATAATTCACCCCTCCACTTT. The chain combines TRBV10-1 with TRBJ1-6; no reliable D call. Trimming removed 6 bases from V and 0 bases from J, with 12 bases in between. The CDR3 covers 16 residues. Germline V gene lookup returns CDR1 WNHNN and CDR2 SYGVQD (reference sequence).

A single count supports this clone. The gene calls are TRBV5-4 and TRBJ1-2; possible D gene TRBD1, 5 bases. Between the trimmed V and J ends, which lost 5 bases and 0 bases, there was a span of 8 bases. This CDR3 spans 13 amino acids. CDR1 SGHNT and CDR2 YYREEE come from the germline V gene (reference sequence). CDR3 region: CASRGPANYGYTF. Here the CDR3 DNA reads TGTGCCAGCAGGGGACCTGCTAACTATGGCTACACCTTC.

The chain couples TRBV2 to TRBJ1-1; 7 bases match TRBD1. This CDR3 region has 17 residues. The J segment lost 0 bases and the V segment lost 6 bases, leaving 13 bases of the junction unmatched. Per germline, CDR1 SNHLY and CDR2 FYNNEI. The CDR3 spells CASSGRQGGRMNTEAFF. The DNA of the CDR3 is TGTGCCAGCAGCGGTCGACAGGGAGGCCGTATGAACACTGAAGCTTTCTTT.

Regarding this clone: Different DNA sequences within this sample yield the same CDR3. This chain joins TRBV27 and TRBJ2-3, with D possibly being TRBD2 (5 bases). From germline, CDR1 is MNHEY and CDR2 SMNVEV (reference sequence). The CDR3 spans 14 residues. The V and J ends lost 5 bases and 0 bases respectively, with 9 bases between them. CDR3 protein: CASSPGVSTDTQYF. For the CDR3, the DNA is TGTGCCAGCAGTCCCGGGGTCAGCACAGATACGCAGTATTTT.

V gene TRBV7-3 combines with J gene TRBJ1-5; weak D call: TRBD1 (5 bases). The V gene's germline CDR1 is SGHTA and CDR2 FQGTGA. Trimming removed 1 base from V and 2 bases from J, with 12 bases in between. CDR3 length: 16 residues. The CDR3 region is CASSLRTSGRNQPQHF. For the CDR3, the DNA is TGTGCCAGCAGCTTAAGGACATCCGGGCGCAATCAGCCCCAGCATTTT.

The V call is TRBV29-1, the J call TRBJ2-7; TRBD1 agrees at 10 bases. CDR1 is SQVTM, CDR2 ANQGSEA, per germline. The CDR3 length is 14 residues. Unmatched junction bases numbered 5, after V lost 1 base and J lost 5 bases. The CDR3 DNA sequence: TGCAGCGTTGAAGGACAGGGGGCAGTAGACGAGCAGTACTTC. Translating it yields CSVEGQGAVDEQYF.

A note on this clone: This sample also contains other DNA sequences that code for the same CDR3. In DNA form, the CDR3 reads TGTGCCAGTAGCCCCTTGGGGGGCTACGAGCAGTACTTC. Its translation: CASSPLGGYEQYF. The chain links TRBV19 to TRBJ2-7; perhaps TRBD2 as D (6 bases). From germline, CDR1 is LNHDA and CDR2 SQIVND (reference sequence). V was cut by 6 bases and J by 3 bases, with 12 bases left in between. The CDR3 sequence is 13 residues long.

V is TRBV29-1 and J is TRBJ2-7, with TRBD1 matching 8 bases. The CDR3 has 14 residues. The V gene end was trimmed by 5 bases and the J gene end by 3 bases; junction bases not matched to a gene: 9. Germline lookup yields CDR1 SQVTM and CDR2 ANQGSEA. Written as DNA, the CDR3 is TGCAGCGTTACGACAGGGGCCGGTTACTACGAGCAGTACTTC. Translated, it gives CSVTTGAGYYEQYF.

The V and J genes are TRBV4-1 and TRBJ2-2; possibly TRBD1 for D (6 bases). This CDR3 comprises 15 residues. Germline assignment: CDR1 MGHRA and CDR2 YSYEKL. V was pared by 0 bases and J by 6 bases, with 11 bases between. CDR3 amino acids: CASSQESGTPGELFF. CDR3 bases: TGCGCCAGCAGCCAAGAGTCGGGGACACCCGGGGAGCTGTTTTTT.

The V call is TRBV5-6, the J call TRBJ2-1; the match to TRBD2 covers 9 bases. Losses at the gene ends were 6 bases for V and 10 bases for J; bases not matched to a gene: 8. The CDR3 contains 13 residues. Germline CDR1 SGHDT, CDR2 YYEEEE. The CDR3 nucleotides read TGTGCCAGCAACGTGGGCGGGGGGGGAGAGCAGTTCTTC. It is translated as CASNVGGGGEQFF.

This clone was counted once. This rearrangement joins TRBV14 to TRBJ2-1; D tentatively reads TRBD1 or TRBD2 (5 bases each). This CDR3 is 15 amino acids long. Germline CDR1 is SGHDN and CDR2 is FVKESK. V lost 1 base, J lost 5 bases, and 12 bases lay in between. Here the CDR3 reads CASSQALGDDNEQFF. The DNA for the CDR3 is TGTGCCAGCAGCCAAGCATTGGGGGACGACAATGAGCAGTTCTTC.

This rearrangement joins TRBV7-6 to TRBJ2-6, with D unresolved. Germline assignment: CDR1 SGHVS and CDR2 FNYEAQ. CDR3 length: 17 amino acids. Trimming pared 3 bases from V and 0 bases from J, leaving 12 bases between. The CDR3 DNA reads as TGTGCCAGCAGCTTCCGGCCGCATACCTCTGGGGCCAACGTCCTGACTTTC. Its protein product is CASSFRPHTSGANVLTF.